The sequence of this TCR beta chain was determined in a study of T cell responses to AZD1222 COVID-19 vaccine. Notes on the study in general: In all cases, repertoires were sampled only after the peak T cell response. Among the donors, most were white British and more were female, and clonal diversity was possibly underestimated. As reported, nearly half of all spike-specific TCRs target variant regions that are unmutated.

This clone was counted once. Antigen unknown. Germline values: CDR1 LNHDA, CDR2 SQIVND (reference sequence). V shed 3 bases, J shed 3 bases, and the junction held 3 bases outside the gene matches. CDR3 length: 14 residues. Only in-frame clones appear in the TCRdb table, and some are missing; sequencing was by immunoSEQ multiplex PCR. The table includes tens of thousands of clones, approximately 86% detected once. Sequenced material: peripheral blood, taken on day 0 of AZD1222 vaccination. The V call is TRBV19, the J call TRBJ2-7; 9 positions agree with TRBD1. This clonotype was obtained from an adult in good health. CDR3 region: CASSIAGQGYEQYF. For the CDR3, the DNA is TGTGCCAGTAGTATCGCGGGACAGGGCTACGAGCAGTACTTC. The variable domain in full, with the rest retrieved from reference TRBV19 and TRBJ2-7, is DGGITQSPKYLFRKEGQNVTLSCEQNLNHDAMYWYRQDPGQGLRLIYYSQIVNDFQKGDIAEGYSVSREKKESFPLTVTSAQKNPTAFYLCASSIAGQGYEQYFGPGTRLTVT.